The TCR beta chain under discussion was sequenced for a study of blood T cell repertoires in COVID-19. Assay used: immunoSEQ multiplex PCR; TCRdb lists only in-frame clones, some missing. The table records about 190,000 clones, 70% to 90% of them present only once. This TCR was recovered from a man aged 55 to 70 with active or convalescent COVID-19. The material sequenced was peripheral blood.

Here the CDR3 reads CASSLDGTKADTQYF. The CDR3 DNA sequence: TGTGCCAGCAGCTTAGACGGGACAAAAGCGGATACGCAGTATTTT. This chain links TRBV7-9 with TRBJ2-3, with a tentative D call TRBD1 (6 bases). Trimming cost V 1 base and J 6 bases, with 14 bases left between them. The CDR3 spans 15 residues. Germline CDR1 is SEHNR and CDR2 is FQNEAQ (reference sequence).